The 12 T cell receptor beta chains given below trace back to one sample, sequenced in a study of shared clonotypes between healthy human individuals. Sequencing was performed with immunoSEQ multiplex PCR; in TCRdb, only in-frame clones are kept and a portion is missing. The data contain around 480,000 clones, almost 80% of them singletons. The sequenced sample was PBMCs. The receptors come from a woman aged 40 to 50 in good health. Some clones in this sample may be carry-over from other donors' samples.

The chain recombines TRBV6-6 with TRBJ2-1, with 7 positions matching TRBD1. The CDR3 is 13 amino acids. The trim removed 5 bases at V and 6 bases at J, leaving 4 bases unmatched. CDR1 is MNHNY and CDR2 is SVGAGI in the germline V gene (reference sequence). For the CDR3, the DNA is TGTGCCAGCAGTAAAGGACAGGCCAATGAGCAGTTCTTC. It yields the protein CASSKGQANEQFF.

V usage is TRBV12-2 and J usage is TRBJ1-4. TRBV12-2 is shown as a pseudogene. The CDR3 is 12 residues long. The CDR3 protein is CATGGVDEKLFF. CDR3 bases: TGTGCTACAGGAGGGGTAGATGAAAAACTGTTTTTT.

The chain uses TRBV11-3 and TRBJ2-2; possible D gene TRBD2, 6 bases. The CDR3 is made up of 16 amino acids. The V gene lost 0 bases and the J gene lost 6 bases, with 14 bases spanning the gap. Germline CDR1 and CDR2: SGHNT and YENEEA. The CDR3 sequence: CASSLDGAGSSGELFF. For the CDR3, the DNA is TGTGCCAGCAGCTTAGATGGCGCGGGAAGTTCCGGGGAGCTGTTTTTT.

This clone was detected only once. The chain recombines TRBV5-5 with TRBJ1-5; 10 nucleotides align to TRBD1. CDR1 and CDR2 from the germline V gene are SGHKS and YYEKEE (reference sequence). Unmatched junction bases numbered 9, after V lost 8 bases and J lost 4 bases. The CDR3 spans 15 residues. The CDR3 DNA reads as TGTGCCAGAAGCGGGACAGGGGCAAAAAATCAGCCCCAGCATTTT. Translated: CARSGTGAKNQPQHF. The full variable domain, in which reference TRBV5-5 and TRBJ1-5 provide the parts outside the CDR3, is DAGVTQSPTHLIKTRGQQVTLRCSPISGHKSVSWYQQVLGQGPQFIFQYYEKEERGRGNFPDRFSARQFPNYSSELNVNALLLGDSALYLCARSGTGAKNQPQHFGDGTRLSIL.

To note about this clone: Different DNA sequences within this sample yield the same CDR3. V gene TRBV9 combines with J gene TRBJ2-5; D is ambiguous. With 0 bases removed from V and 3 bases from J, the gap between germline ends came to 9 bases. This CDR3 is built from 14 residues. The germline V gene encodes CDR1 SGDLS and CDR2 YYNGEE. In nucleotides, the CDR3 is TGTGCCAGCAGCGTAGCTGGAACCGAAGAGACCCAGTACTTC. Translating it yields CASSVAGTEETQYF.

J is TRBJ1-2 and V is TRBV6-4; D remains unclear. This CDR3 spans 13 amino acids. The V and J ends lost 2 bases and 4 bases respectively, with 8 bases between them. CDR1 and CDR2 from the germline V gene are MRHNA and SNTAGT. The CDR3 reads CASSDGQTYGYTF. The CDR3 nucleotides are TGTGCCAGCAGTGACGGGCAGACCTATGGCTACACCTTC.

The chain uses TRBV7-8 and TRBJ1-2; the D is unclear. Trimming left V 0 bases short and J 0 bases short, with 14 bases between. The V gene's germline CDR1 is SGHVS and CDR2 FQNEAQ. The CDR3 has 17 amino acids. DNA for the CDR3: TGTGCCAGCAGCTTAGCGCATAGGAGGGCGGCTAACTATGGCTACACCTTC. This gives the protein CASSLAHRRAANYGYTF.

The gene calls are TRBV27 and TRBJ1-2, with a weak D call TRBD1 (6 bases). This CDR3 comprises 15 residues. Trimming left V 6 bases short and J 8 bases short, with 22 bases between. Germline V CDR1 and CDR2: MNHEY, SMNVEV (reference sequence). In nucleotides, the CDR3 is TGTGCCAGCAGCTTTTTAAGGGGGGGCGACTGGGGCTACACCTTC. Translation gives CASSFLRGGDWGYTF.

Many counts were recorded for this clone. CDR3 residues: CASSLYGLTGELFF. In DNA form, the CDR3 reads TGTGCCAGCAGCTTATATGGACTCACCGGGGAGCTGTTTTTT. This chain connects TRBV7-3 to TRBJ2-2, with a possible D match to TRBD2 (5 bases). The germline V and J ends were trimmed by 2 bases and 4 bases, with 8 bases remaining between them. Looked up from germline, CDR1 is SGHTA and CDR2 is FQGTGA. This CDR3 comprises 14 residues.

This sequence joins TRBV9 and TRBJ2-1; 16 bases map to TRBD2. This CDR3 is 20 amino acids long. V dropped 4 bases and J dropped 0; count of bases not matched to a gene: 10. In germline, CDR1 is SGDLS, CDR2 YYNGEE. The DNA of the CDR3 is TGTGCCAGCAGCCTCTCGGGACTAGCGGGAGGGGGTAGCTCCTACAATGAGCAGTTCTTC. Amino acids: CASSLSGLAGGGSSYNEQFF.

The chain links TRBV27 to TRBJ1-4; D is unclear. Germline CDR1 is MNHEY and CDR2 is SMNVEV (reference sequence). The CDR3 is 18 amino acids. V lost 4 bases to trimming and J lost 8 bases, with 26 bases between them. The DNA for the CDR3 is TGTGCCAGCAGTTCACTTGTTTTTATGCAGTGGGGTCGAGAAAAACTGTTTTTT. Translated, it gives CASSSLVFMQWGREKLFF.

The genes are TRBV28 and TRBJ2-1; 15 nucleotides align to TRBD2. Trimming took 5 bases from V and 7 from J; bases not matched to a gene: 3. The CDR3 has 15 residues. Looked up from germline, CDR1 is MDHEN and CDR2 is SYDVKM. CDR3 region: CASSPGTSGRNEQFF. The CDR3 DNA follows: TGTGCCAGCAGTCCAGGGACTAGCGGGAGGAATGAGCAGTTCTTC.